These 20 T cell receptor beta chains were all obtained from the same sample, sequenced in a study of cytomegalovirus exposure and HLA in healthy donors. Primers for the PCR totalled 60 Vbeta and 13 Jbeta. Sequencing was performed with immunoSEQ multiplex PCR; in TCRdb, only in-frame clones are kept and a portion is missing. Of around 71,000 clones in the sample, approximately 70% were seen once. Sequencing input: PBMCs. These receptors were collected from a male donor in good health and CMV-seropositive.

V is TRBV5-5 and J is TRBJ2-2; D gene unclear. The CDR3 consists of 13 residues. V was trimmed by 0 bases and J by 7 bases, leaving 7 bases between them. Germline-derived CDR1 and CDR2 are SGHKS and YYEKEE (reference sequence). The CDR3 nucleotides are TGTGCCAGCAGCTTGGACTTACTCGGGGAGCTGTTTTTT. Translated: CASSLDLLGELFF.

The chain employs TRBV11-3 and TRBJ2-1; TRBD2 is a possible D gene (6 bases). V was cut by 5 bases and J by 6 bases, with 17 bases left in between. CDR1 is SGHNT and CDR2 is YENEEA in the germline V gene. The CDR3 extends over 15 amino acids. CDR3 DNA sequence: TGTGCCAGCAGCCTCTCGGCACTAGCTCCCAATGAGCAGTTCTTC. This sequence encodes CASSLSALAPNEQFF.

This chain joins TRBV19 and TRBJ1-5; D not certain. V gave up 3 bases and J gave up 1 base, with 7 bases separating them. Germline V CDR1 and CDR2: LNHDA, SQIVND (reference sequence). The CDR3 runs to 14 residues. The CDR3 nucleotides are TGTGCCAGTAGTATGACTAGGAGCAATCAGCCCCAGCATTTT. Its translation is CASSMTRSNQPQHF.

The chain employs TRBV5-1 and TRBJ2-7; D perhaps matches TRBD1 (6 bases). The CDR3 extends over 13 amino acids. V was trimmed by 4 bases and J by 4 bases, leaving 12 bases between them. Looked up from germline, CDR1 is SGHRS and CDR2 is YFSETQ. The CDR3 DNA sequence: TGCGCCAGCAGCCCAGGACAGCCGTACGAGCAGTACTTC. As protein: CASSPGQPYEQYF.

The chain couples TRBV5-1 to TRBJ1-1; D might be TRBD1 (5 bases). V lost 0 bases and J lost 2, with 11 bases in between. There are 15 residues in the CDR3. Germline V gene data show CDR1 as SGHRS and CDR2 as YFSETQ. The CDR3: CASSLESTVNTEAFF. The CDR3 DNA sequence: TGCGCCAGCAGCTTGGAATCGACAGTTAACACTGAAGCTTTCTTT. The full variable domain, in which reference TRBV5-1 and TRBJ1-1 provide the parts outside the CDR3, is KAGVTQTPRYLIKTRGQQVTLSCSPISGHRSVSWYQQTPGQGLQFLFEYFSETQRNKGNFPGRFSGRQFSNSRSEMNVSTLELGDSALYLCASSLESTVNTEAFFGQGTRLTVV.

The chain joins TRBV5-1 to TRBJ1-1; 9 nucleotides agree with TRBD1. This CDR3 is built from 13 residues. Germline CDR1 SGHRS, CDR2 YFSETQ. Germline trimming cut 6 bases from V and 5 bases from J; bases unmatched to any gene: 5. CDR3 DNA: TGCGCCAGCACACAGGGGGCAGGGACTGAAGCTTTCTTT. Translating it yields CASTQGAGTEAFF. Filled out from reference TRBV5-1 and TRBJ1-1, the complete variable domain reads KAGVTQTPRYLIKTRGQQVTLSCSPISGHRSVSWYQQTPGQGLQFLFEYFSETQRNKGNFPGRFSGRQFSNSRSEMNVSTLELGDSALYLCASTQGAGTEAFFGQGTRLTVV.

The chain uses TRBV27 and TRBJ2-3, with 10 bases lining up with TRBD2. The germline V gene encodes CDR1 MNHEY and CDR2 SMNVEV (reference sequence). The CDR3 length is 15 residues. V lost 7 bases, J lost 4 bases, and 8 bases stayed unmatched. CDR3 in amino acids: CASNWLAGEADTQYF. The DNA for the CDR3 is TGTGCCAGCAATTGGCTAGCGGGAGAGGCAGATACGCAGTATTTT.

The rearrangement links TRBV30 to TRBJ2-5; no firm D call. This CDR3 has 11 residues. V gave up 2 bases and J gave up 5 bases, with 6 bases separating them. Germline-derived CDR1 and CDR2 are GTSNPN and SVGIG (reference sequence). CDR3 sequence reads: CAWSLLETQYF. The DNA of the CDR3 is TGTGCCTGGAGTTTATTGGAGACCCAGTACTTC.

In DNA form, the CDR3 reads TGTGCCAGCAGCGTAGGAAAGGACAGGGTCCCGAACACTGAAGCTTTCTTT. The encoded protein is CASSVGKDRVPNTEAFF. This sequence joins TRBV9 and TRBJ1-1; 8 bases align to TRBD1. The J segment lost 1 base and the V segment lost 0 bases, leaving 8 bases of the junction unmatched. From germline, CDR1 is SGDLS and CDR2 YYNGEE. The CDR3 is 17 residues long. Complete variable domain (other parts from reference TRBV9 and TRBJ1-1): DSGVTQTPKHLITATGQRVTLRCSPRSGDLSVYWYQQSLDQGLQFLIQYYNGEERAKGNILERFSAQQFPDLHSELNLSSLELGDSALYFCASSVGKDRVPNTEAFFGQGTRLTVV.

V is TRBV11-2 and J is TRBJ1-1, with a tentative D call TRBD1 (5 bases). Germline V CDR1 and CDR2: SGHAT, FQNNGV. The CDR3 runs 15 residues. V lost 1 base and J 0 bases, leaving 9 bases between the germline ends. The chain's CDR3 is CASSLVAGLNTEAFF. Here the CDR3 DNA reads TGTGCCAGCAGCTTAGTGGCGGGACTGAACACTGAAGCTTTCTTT. Based on the CDR3 plus reference TRBV11-2 and TRBJ1-1, the full variable domain is EAGVAQSPRYKIIEKRQSVAFWCNPISGHATLYWYQQILGQGPKLLIQFQNNGVVDDSQLPKDRFSAERLKGVDSTLKIQPAKLEDSAVYLCASSLVAGLNTEAFFGQGTRLTVV.

The rearrangement joins TRBV6-5 to TRBJ2-7; a weak D match, TRBD2 (5 bases). The CDR3 consists of 14 residues. Trimming removed 6 bases at V and 2 bases at J, with 14 bases between. Germline V gives CDR1 MNHEY, CDR2 SVGAGI. CDR3 in DNA: TGTGCCAGCAGAGTGAGGGTCGGTCCCTACGAGCAGTACTTC. It translates to CASRVRVGPYEQYF.

The rearrangement uses TRBV19 and TRBJ2-2, with D possibly being TRBD1 (6 bases). The germline V gene encodes CDR1 LNHDA and CDR2 SQIVND (reference sequence). Trimming left V 5 bases short and J 0 bases short, with 28 bases between. The CDR3 runs 21 residues. The CDR3 is CASSSHPGTRGPPPNTGELFF. For the CDR3, the DNA is TGTGCCAGTAGTTCACATCCCGGGACCAGGGGCCCACCCCCGAACACCGGGGAGCTGTTTTTT.

The gene calls are TRBV29-1 and TRBJ2-4; possibly TRBD2 for D (6 bases). The germline V gene has CDR1 SQVTM and CDR2 ANQGSEA. CDR3 size: 15 residues. The V and J ends lost 2 bases and 0 bases respectively, with 11 bases between them. In DNA form, the CDR3 reads TGCAGCGTTGAAAATGTGGAGGGAGCCAAAAACATTCAGTACTTC. Translation: CSVENVEGAKNIQYF.

V and J are TRBV27 and TRBJ1-2; TRBD1 aligns across 7 bases. This CDR3 contains 18 residues. V gave up 5 bases and J gave up 0 bases; unmatched junction bases: 15. Per the germline V gene, CDR1 is MNHEY and CDR2 is SMNVEV (reference sequence). CDR3: CASSGVRPRDRANYGYTF. The DNA for the CDR3 is TGTGCCAGCAGTGGGGTCAGACCAAGGGACAGAGCTAACTATGGCTACACCTTC.

The chain recombines TRBV7-9 with TRBJ1-2; D is ambiguous. The germline V gene encodes CDR1 SEHNR and CDR2 FQNEAQ (reference sequence). V was cut by 2 bases and J by 4 bases, with 8 bases left in between. CDR3 length: 13 amino acids. CDR3 nucleotide sequence: TGTGCCAGCAGCTTAACAGATTTCTATGGCTACACCTTC. Amino acid sequence: CASSLTDFYGYTF.

This chain joins TRBV11-2 and TRBJ1-4; 10 bases agree with TRBD1. V trimming: 4 bases; J trimming: 11 bases; junction bases outside the gene matches: 13. This CDR3 is built from 16 residues. Per the germline V gene, CDR1 is SGHAT and CDR2 is FQNNGV. Here the CDR3 reads CASSSGGGQGQGKLFF. The CDR3 region has the DNA TGTGCCAGCAGCTCGGGGGGGGGACAGGGGCAAGGGAAACTGTTTTTT.

V is TRBV7-2 and J is TRBJ2-7; 8 nucleotides align to TRBD1. Germline assignment: CDR1 SGHTA and CDR2 FQGNSA. V lost 5 bases, J lost 6 bases, and 9 bases stayed unmatched. The CDR3 has 14 amino acids. CDR3: CASSLTGGSSEQYF. DNA of the CDR3: TGTGCCAGCAGCCTTACAGGGGGTTCAAGCGAGCAGTACTTC.

The CDR3 loop reads CASSVGGSSYNSPLHF. The CDR3 coding sequence is TGTGCCAGCAGCGTAGGCGGGAGCTCCTATAATTCACCCCTCCACTTT. The chain links TRBV9 to TRBJ1-6; no definite D call. The CDR3 length is 16 residues. V was trimmed by 0 bases and J by 0 bases, leaving 7 bases between them. Looked up from germline, CDR1 is SGDLS and CDR2 is YYNGEE.

This chain uses TRBV7-2 with TRBJ1-5; possibly TRBD1 for D (6 bases). The germline V gene has CDR1 SGHTA and CDR2 FQGNSA. V was clipped by 6 bases and J by 2 bases, with 14 bases between them. This CDR3 has 15 residues. The CDR3 reads CASSYAGVGNQPQHF. DNA of the CDR3: TGTGCCAGCAGTTACGCAGGGGTGGGCAATCAGCCCCAGCATTTT.

The chain recombines TRBV2 with TRBJ2-7; D gene uncertain. The germline V gene encodes CDR1 SNHLY and CDR2 FYNNEI. V was clipped by 8 bases and J by 0 bases, with 14 bases between them. This CDR3 spans 14 amino acids. As DNA, the CDR3 is TGTGCCAGCTGCTCGGGTCGAAACTCCTACGAGCAGTACTTC. It encodes CASCSGRNSYEQYF.